This T cell receptor beta chain comes out of a study of blood T cell repertoires in COVID-19 (dated by TCRdb to about 2020). Describing the broader study: Samples covering the acute and convalescent phases of COVID-19 were provided by collaborators in the United States, Italy and Spain. The material from the prospective study consisted of cDNA or gDNA derived from T cells, B-cell-depleted T cells, or PBMCs. Deeply sampled blood TCRbeta repertoires from subjects exposed to, actively infected with, or recovered from COVID-19 were included in the dataset. The repertoires were released in a freely available public database intended as a resource for research on the immune response to SARS-CoV-2. Samples came from the ongoing ImmuneRACE study (first 160 participants) plus 1,254 subjects from 6 global collaborators. The sample metadata nearly always contained a de-identified subject ID, COVID-19 status, age in years and sex. Where available, HLA class I and class II types were taken from metadata supplied by the sample provider and were not determined by assay-based typing.

The study at large found these results: Clinical and demographic metadata were provided uncurated, with the amount varying by source and participant.

Enrolling through a virtual design, the prospective study's participants ranged in age from roughly 18 to 100 years and lived across roughly 23 United States geographic areas. To assign participants to cohorts, the prospective study relied on clinical history that participants themselves reported in a screening survey and a study questionnaire. For ImmuneRACE Cohort 3, a participant was defined as recovered based on two consecutive negative NP/OP PCR tests, clearance by a healthcare professional, or resolution of symptoms. Each participant in the prospective study had whole blood, serum and a nasopharyngeal or oropharyngeal swab collected by mobile phlebotomists. Over an approximately 2-month period, participants in the prospective study had the option of providing additional blood draws and questionnaires. Before DNA extraction, blood samples from the prospective study were shipped at room temperature or frozen.

Looking up the germline V gene (reference sequence) yields CDR1 LGHDT and CDR2 YNNKEL. Trimming at the junction amounts to 2 bases on V and 2 bases on J, and the germline ends lie 13 bases apart. Spanning cysteine to phenylalanine, the CDR3 consists of 16 amino acids. Only the CDR3 portion is preserved as DNA: 48 bases, with reading frame beginning at the first base. TCRbeta CDR3 regions were amplified from genomic DNA by means of the immunoSEQ Assay, a bias-controlled multiplex PCR. The published analysis was carried out like this. The number of nucleated cells in each sample was estimated by amplification of reference gene primers within the assay. To quantify the absolute abundance of each unique TCRbeta CDR3 rearrangement, sequence reads were collapsed and filtered. For each sample, productive Simpson clonality was calculated as the square root of Simpson's diversity index over productive rearrangements. Imported from immuneACCESS, the table was reduced by TCRdb to in-frame sequences with V and J called. These copies leave out some clones; in studies compared against another copy, an unresolved V gene accounts for under half, and the cause of the remainder is not known. V and J calls and clone size follow that table, whereas D and trimming were derived from the DNA. The sample yields more than 250,000 clones; over 75% were counted once. Around 2.1% of the sample is in the top ten clones.

There are a few counts of this clone. There is no known antigen for this receptor. Base qualities were left out, and no much larger clone turns up one base away. The source of this sequence is a man younger than 40 who had recovered from COVID-19. The sample was PBMCs or T cells enriched from blood (not recorded which). The chain was built from TRBV3-1 (or the pseudogene TRBV3-2) and TRBJ1-3, with TRBD1 perhaps the D gene, on 6 matching bases. CDR3 loop: CASSQMDSSAGNTIYF. The base sequence is TGTGCCAGCAGCCAAATGGACAGTTCGGCTGGAAACACCATATATTTT.